Listed here is a single T cell receptor beta chain. Its antigen target is currently unknown. Within one base of it there is no much larger clone, and no base qualities were kept. Unmatched junction bases come to 9, with V trimmed by 1 base and J by 4 bases. Spanning cysteine to phenylalanine, the CDR3 consists of 18 amino acids. The DNA shown is the 54-base CDR3, in frame from base 1. Libraries were prepared through the immunoSEQ multiplex PCR assay. The clones in this table, taken by TCRdb from immuneACCESS, are in-frame only. Not every clone is retained; where verified, under half of the shortfall comes from an unresolved V gene, and the cause of the rest is unknown. In this sample the table shows tens of thousands of clones, 80% to 95% of which occur a single time. Clones ranked in the top ten supply 0.3% to 0.5% of the sample. The data originate from a study of technical replicates of blood from a handful of donors listed by TCRdb under 2017.

Sample: T cells isolated from PBMCs. This receptor was taken from a human donor in good health. Some clones in this sample may be carry-over from other donors' samples. The chain is assembled from TRBV23-1 and TRBJ1-4; the junction holds 10 bases that match TRBD1. TRBV23-1 qualifies as an ORF whose function is uncertain. The DNA is as follows: TGCGCCAGCAGTCAATGGTTCGGACAGGGGGTTCTTAATGAAAAACTGTTTTTT. Its translation reads: CASSQWFGQGVLNEKLFF.